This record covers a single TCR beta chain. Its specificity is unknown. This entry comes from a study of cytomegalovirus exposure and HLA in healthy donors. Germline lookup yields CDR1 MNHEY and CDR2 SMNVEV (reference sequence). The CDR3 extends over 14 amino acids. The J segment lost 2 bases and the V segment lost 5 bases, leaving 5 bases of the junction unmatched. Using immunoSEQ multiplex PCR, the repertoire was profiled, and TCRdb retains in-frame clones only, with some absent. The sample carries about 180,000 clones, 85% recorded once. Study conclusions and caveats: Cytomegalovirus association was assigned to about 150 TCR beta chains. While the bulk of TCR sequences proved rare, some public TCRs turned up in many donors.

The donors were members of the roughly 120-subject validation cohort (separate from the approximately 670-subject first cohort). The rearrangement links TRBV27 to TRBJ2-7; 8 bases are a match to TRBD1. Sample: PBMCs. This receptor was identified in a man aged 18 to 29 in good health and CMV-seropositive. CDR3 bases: TGTGCCAGCAGTGCCGGGACAGGCCCCTACGAGCAGTACTTC. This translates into CASSAGTGPYEQYF.